This TCR beta chain was captured by sequencing in a study of cytomegalovirus exposure and HLA in healthy donors. Study outcomes and limitations: Analyses of presence/absence relied on an assumption of roughly uniform sequencing depth across donors. A likely sequencing artifact accounted for one observed cluster of highly shared sequence variants.

Germline assignment: CDR1 GTSNPN and CDR2 SVGIG (reference sequence). CDR3 length equals 14 residues. The V gene end was trimmed by 4 bases and the J gene end by 2 bases; junction bases not matched to a gene: 2. 60 Vbeta and 13 Jbeta primers were used in PCR. The data were produced by immunoSEQ multiplex PCR, yet TCRdb's version contains in-frame clones alone and is incomplete. The profile covers roughly 200,000 clones, with roughly four fifths appearing a single time and 1.5% to 2% taken by the ten largest. Regarding this clone: Antigen unknown.

Input material: PBMCs. The genes are TRBV30 and TRBJ2-3; TRBD2 agrees at 11 bases. The source of this sequence is a man between 25 and 39 years old in good health and CMV-seronegative. Written as DNA, the CDR3 is TGTGCCTGGACTAGCGGGGGGACCACAGATACGCAGTATTTT. Protein: CAWTSGGTTDTQYF.